The rows below give T cell receptor beta chains drawn from one sample of a study of T cell repertoires in cytomegalovirus infection. Their target antigens are unknown. TCRdb re-analysed the reads in MiXCR, keeping a single row per CDR3 protein. The sample includes 750,000 to 950,000 distinct CDR3 sequences, almost 30% of them seen just once. Sequencing was performed on cultured CD8+ T cells from PBMCs, taken from culture after CMV antigen stimulation. Source of these receptors: a human donor in good health (CMV status not recorded). Some clones in this sample may be carry-over from other donors' samples. Each CDR3 is given with its conserved first and last residue.

J gene,V gene,CDR3 protein
TRBJ2-2,TRBV12-3/TRBV12-4,CASRLAGAVNTGKLFF
TRBJ2-3,TRBV28,CASSLWKLGTDTQYF
TRBJ2-7,TRBV10-2,CASSEQEILFYEQYF
TRBJ2-6,TRBV6-1,CASSEWRQGSSGANVLTF
TRBJ2-7,TRBV12-5,CASGWIQGAIYEQYF
TRBJ2-7,TRBV27,CASSVNGIPKFYEQYF
TRBJ2-1,TRBV15,CATSRDGGGEDNEQFF
TRBJ2-2,TRBV7-3,CASSPRLITTNTGELFF
TRBJ2-1,TRBV6-5,CASSYSGGYNGVSPYNEQFF
TRBJ2-3,TRBV11-1,CASSPWTSGGPDTQYF
TRBJ2-5,TRBV2,CASSEERARTQYF
TRBJ2-4,TRBV14,CASSQGRGIAKNIQYF
TRBJ2-1,TRBV7-3,CASSFAGGSYNEQFF
TRBJ2-1,TRBV13,CASSSQRGGFNEQFF
TRBJ2-2,TRBV6-2/TRBV6-3,CASSYGLAGYTGELFF
TRBJ1-1,TRBV19,CASSIGLTGGTEAFF
TRBJ1-3,TRBV12-5,CASTTPVVSGDGNTIYF
TRBJ2-7,TRBV9,CASSERASAGEQYF
TRBJ2-1,TRBV7-7,CASSFTSHHNEQFF
TRBJ2-2,TRBV12-3/TRBV12-4,CASSGGDYTGELFF
TRBJ1-1,TRBV7-9,CASSKSDREAFF
TRBJ1-2,TRBV6-2/TRBV6-3,CASGDATWPGGYTF
TRBJ2-5,TRBV12-3/TRBV12-4,CASSFGLAGGIGETQYF
TRBJ2-5,TRBV7-9,CASGEGPVETQYF
TRBJ1-2,TRBV19,CASTQTGRYGYTF
TRBJ2-5,TRBV5-1,CASSLAGHGETQYF
TRBJ1-1,TRBV29-1,CSVDGPQITEAFF
TRBJ1-1,TRBV27,CASSPRHGNTEAFF
TRBJ2-5,TRBV7-9,CASSYISGAYQETQYF
TRBJ1-1,TRBV7-9,CASSEGDRLAGAFF